The present T cell receptor beta chain was sequenced within a study of T cell responses to AZD1222 COVID-19 vaccine. Study-wide results and limits: The donor group comprised mostly white British people and more females; the analysis possibly underestimated clonal diversity. The peak T cell response came first, and repertoires were sampled only after it.

The CDR3 extends over 14 amino acids. Trimming left V 4 bases short and J 5 bases short, with 14 bases between. CDR1 and CDR2 (germline): ENHRY, SYGVKD. About this clone itself: Its antigen is not identified.

Assay used: immunoSEQ multiplex PCR; TCRdb lists only in-frame clones, some missing. The sample consists of around 130,000 clones, 93% of them appearing once. The rearrangement uses TRBV10-3 and TRBJ1-1; unclear D gene. Sequenced material: peripheral blood, taken on day 0 of AZD1222 vaccination. This sequence was found in an adult in good health. CDR3 region: CAISASGGATEAFF. CDR3 in DNA: TGTGCCATCAGTGCCTCAGGAGGCGCTACTGAAGCTTTCTTT.